This entry concerns a single T cell receptor (beta chain). Assay used: immunoSEQ multiplex PCR; TCRdb lists only in-frame clones, some missing. The data show more than 50,000 clones, about nine tenths seen once. These data originate in a study of T cell changes during pregnancy in multiple sclerosis. Trimming pared 3 bases from V and 8 bases from J, leaving 10 bases between. This CDR3 is 12 amino acids long. Germline assignment: CDR1 SEHNR and CDR2 FQNEAQ (reference sequence). The TCR sequence derives from a female donor in good health, enrolled as a control in a pregnancy study. The rearrangement joins TRBV7-9 to TRBJ1-1, with D possibly being TRBD1 (5 bases). The sequencing here drew on peripheral blood, taken in the first trimester of pregnancy. The chain's CDR3 is CASSLGQSEAFF. As DNA, the CDR3 is TGTGCCAGCAGCTTGGGGCAGTCCGAAGCTTTCTTT. The full variable domain, its missing parts supplied by reference TRBV7-9 and TRBJ1-1, is DTGVSQNPRHKITKRGQNVTFRCDPISEHNRLYWYRQTLGQGPEFLTYFQNEAQLEKSRLLSDRFSAERPKGSFSTLEIQRTEQGDSAMYLCASSLGQSEAFFGQGTRLTVV.